This passage covers 6 T cell receptor beta chains from one sample sequenced in a study of T cell responses to AZD1222 COVID-19 vaccine. The data were produced by immunoSEQ multiplex PCR, yet TCRdb's version contains in-frame clones alone and is incomplete. The sample holds some 120,000 clones; roughly 90% are singletons and the top ten take roughly 3.9%. The sample here was peripheral blood, taken on day 0 of AZD1222 vaccination. Every receptor here comes from an adult in good health.

The chain carries TRBV4-3 and TRBJ2-3; 7 bases are a match to TRBD1. Germline CDR1 LGHNA, CDR2 YSLEER. The CDR3 length is 15 residues. V was pared by 1 base and J by 1 base, with 2 bases of the junction left unmatched. CDR3 sequence reads: CASSQAQGGTDTQYF. The CDR3 bases are TGCGCCAGCAGCCAAGCGCAGGGGGGCACAGATACGCAGTATTTT.

The gene calls are TRBV5-8 and TRBJ1-5, with 8 bases aligning to TRBD1. Trimming at V came to 4 bases and at J to 2 bases, leaving 2 bases not matched to a gene. CDR1 is SGHTS, CDR2 YDEGEE, per germline. CDR3 length: 14 residues. This CDR3 is CASSVDRGNQPQHF. CDR3 coding DNA: TGTGCCAGCAGCGTGGACAGGGGCAATCAGCCCCAGCATTTT.

This clone was picked up one time. V and J are TRBV10-3 and TRBJ2-3; D perhaps matches TRBD2 (6 bases). In germline, CDR1 is ENHRY, CDR2 SYGVKD. The CDR3 length is 16 residues. Trimming shortened V by 6 bases and J by 3 bases, and 19 bases separated the two germline ends. The CDR3: CAIRPSLGGMTDTQYF. DNA of the CDR3: TGTGCCATCAGGCCCTCGTTGGGGGGAATGACAGATACGCAGTATTTT.

The chain combines TRBV7-9 with TRBJ1-2; a possible D gene is TRBD1 (5 bases). The CDR3 contains 14 residues. Per the germline V gene, CDR1 is SEHNR and CDR2 is FQNEAQ (reference sequence). V lost 3 bases and J 3 bases, leaving 11 bases between the germline ends. The CDR3 loop reads CASSFAGLDYGYTF. CDR3 coding DNA: TGTGCCAGCAGCTTTGCGGGACTTGACTATGGCTACACCTTC. The full variable domain, with the rest looked up from reference TRBV7-9 and TRBJ1-2, is DTGVSQNPRHKITKRGQNVTFRCDPISEHNRLYWYRQTLGQGPEFLTYFQNEAQLEKSRLLSDRFSAERPKGSFSTLEIQRTEQGDSAMYLCASSFAGLDYGYTFGSGTRLTVV.

The chain combines TRBV3-1 (or the pseudogene TRBV3-2) with TRBJ2-1, with D possibly TRBD2 on 5 matching bases. This CDR3 contains 14 residues. Trimming pared 5 bases from V and 10 bases from J, leaving 18 bases between. Germline CDR1 LGHDT, CDR2 YNNKEL (reference sequence). CDR3 in amino acids: CASSGGSVSREQFF. The CDR3 DNA is TGTGCCAGCAGCGGCGGGTCAGTTTCACGCGAGCAGTTCTTC.

A note on this clone: One end of the junction is discordant with germline, which a read error may explain. The chain uses TRBV7-7 and TRBJ2-1; 11 bases align to TRBD2. The CDR3 has 15 amino acids. Per germline, CDR1 SSHAT and CDR2 FNYEAQ (reference sequence). CDR3 loop: CASSLGSGGVGEQFF. The DNA of the CDR3 is TGTGCTAGCAGCTTAGGTAGCGGGGGGGTCGGCGAGCAGTTCTTC. Full variable domain (rest looked up from reference TRBV7-7 and TRBJ2-1): GAGVSQSPRYKVTKRGQDVTLRCDPISSHATLYWYQQALGQGPEFLTYFNYEAQPDKSGLPSDRFSAERPEGSISTLTIQRTEQRDSAMYRCASSLGSGGVGEQFFGPGTRLTVL.